The clone carrying this TCR beta chain has a handful of counts. Its matching antigen is unknown. Indicated time point: pre-sensitization, week 0. Treatment meaning: therapeutic diphenylcyclopropenone sensitization with weekly scalp DPC. This entry comes from a study of human T cells and chemical hapten exposure. Study context: There were per-sample TCR yield variations, arising mainly from small pooled library volume differences.

Broader study findings: Counts of TCRs above 1 in 1000 frequency stayed unchanged with DPC sensitization. Versus controls, significantly more large CDR3 similarity clusters arose from expanded TCRs.

The CDR3 consists of 13 residues. From germline, CDR1 is SQVTM and CDR2 ANQGSEA. V lost 6 bases, J lost 4 bases, and 6 bases stayed unmatched. During construction of the library, unique molecular identifiers were attached to individual cDNA molecules for quantitative, reproducible TCR counting. MiXCR was run by TCRdb on the RACE reads, yielding one entry per CDR3 protein. The repertoire holds 250,000 or so distinct CDR3 sequences, roughly 7.7% seen once, with 1.2% in the top ten. The chain combines TRBV29-1 with TRBJ1-5; 7 bases align to TRBD1. The TCR sequence derives from a man in his late teens or twenties with alopecia areata. Some clones in this sample may be carry-over from other donors' samples. Material: whole blood, obtained in connection with sensitization to the hapten diphenylcyclopropenone (DPC). The CDR3, as DNA: TGCAGCGTGGGACAGAATTTTAATCAGCCCCAGCATTTT. Translated: CSVGQNFNQPQHF.